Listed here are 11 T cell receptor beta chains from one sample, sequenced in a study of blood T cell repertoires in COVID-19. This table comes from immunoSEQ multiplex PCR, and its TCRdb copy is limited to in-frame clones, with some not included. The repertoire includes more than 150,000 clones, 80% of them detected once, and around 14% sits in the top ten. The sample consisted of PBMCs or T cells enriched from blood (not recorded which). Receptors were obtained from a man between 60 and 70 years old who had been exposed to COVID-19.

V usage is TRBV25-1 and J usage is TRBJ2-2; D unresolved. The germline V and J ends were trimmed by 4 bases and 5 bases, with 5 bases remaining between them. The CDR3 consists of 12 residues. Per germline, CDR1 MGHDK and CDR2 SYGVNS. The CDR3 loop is CASSVLTGELFF. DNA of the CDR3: TGTGCCAGCAGTGTCTTAACCGGGGAGCTGTTTTTT. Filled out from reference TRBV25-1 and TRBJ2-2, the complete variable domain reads EADIYQTPRYLVIGTGKKITLECSQTMGHDKMYWYQQDPGMELHLIHYSYGVNSTEKGDLSSESTVSRIRTEHFPLTLESARPSHTSQYLCASSVLTGELFFGEGSRLTVL.

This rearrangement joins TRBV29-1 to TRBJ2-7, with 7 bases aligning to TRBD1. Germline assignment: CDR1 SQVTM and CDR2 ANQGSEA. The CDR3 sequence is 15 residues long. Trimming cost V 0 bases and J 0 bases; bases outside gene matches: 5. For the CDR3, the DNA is TGCAGCGTTGAAGATACAGGGGTGAGCTCCTACGAGCAGTACTTC. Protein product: CSVEDTGVSSYEQYF.

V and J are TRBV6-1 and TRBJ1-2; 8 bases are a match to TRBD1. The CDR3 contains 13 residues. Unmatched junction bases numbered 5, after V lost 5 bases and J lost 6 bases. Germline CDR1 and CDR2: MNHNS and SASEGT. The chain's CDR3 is CASSWAGGDGYTF. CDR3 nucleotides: TGTGCCAGCAGTTGGGCAGGGGGCGATGGCTACACCTTC.

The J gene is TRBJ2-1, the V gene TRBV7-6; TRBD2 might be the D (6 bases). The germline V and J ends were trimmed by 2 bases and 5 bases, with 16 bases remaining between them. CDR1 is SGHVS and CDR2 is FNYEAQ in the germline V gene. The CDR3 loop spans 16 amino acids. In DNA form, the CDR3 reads TGTGCCAGCAGCTTATCGCCGAGCGGAGGGAACAATGAGCAGTTCTTC. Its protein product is CASSLSPSGGNNEQFF.

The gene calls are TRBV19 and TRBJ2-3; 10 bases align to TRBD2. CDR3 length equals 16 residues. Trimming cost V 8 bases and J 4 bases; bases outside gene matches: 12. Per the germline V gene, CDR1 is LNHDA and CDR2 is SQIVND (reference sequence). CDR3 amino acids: CASHKRASGSADTQYF. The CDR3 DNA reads TGTGCCAGTCATAAACGGGCTAGCGGGAGTGCAGATACGCAGTATTTT.

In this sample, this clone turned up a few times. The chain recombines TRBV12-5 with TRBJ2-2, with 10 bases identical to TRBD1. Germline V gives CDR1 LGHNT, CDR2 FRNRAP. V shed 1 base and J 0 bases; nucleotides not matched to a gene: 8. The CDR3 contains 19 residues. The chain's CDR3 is CASGLGAGTGAANTGELFF. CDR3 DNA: TGTGCTAGTGGTTTGGGGGCCGGGACAGGGGCCGCGAACACCGGGGAGCTGTTTTTT. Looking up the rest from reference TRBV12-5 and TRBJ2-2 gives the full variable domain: DARVTQTPRHKVTEMGQEVTMRCQPILGHNTVFWYRQTMMQGLELLAYFRNRAPLDDSGMPKDRFSAEMPDATLATLKIQPSEPRDSAVYFCASGLGAGTGAANTGELFFGEGSRLTVL.

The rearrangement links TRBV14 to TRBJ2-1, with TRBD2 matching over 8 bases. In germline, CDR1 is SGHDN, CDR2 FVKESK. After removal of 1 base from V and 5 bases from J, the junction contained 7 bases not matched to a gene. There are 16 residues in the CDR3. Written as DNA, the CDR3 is TGTGCCAGCAGCCAAGCGAGAGGACTAGCAAACAATGAGCAGTTCTTC. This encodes CASSQARGLANNEQFF.

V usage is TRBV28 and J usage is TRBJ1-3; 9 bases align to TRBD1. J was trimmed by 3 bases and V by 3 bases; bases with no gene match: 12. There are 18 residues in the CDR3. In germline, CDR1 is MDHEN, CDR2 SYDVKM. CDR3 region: CASSFQSLQGARGNTIYF. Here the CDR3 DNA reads TGTGCCAGCAGTTTTCAATCCCTACAGGGGGCGCGTGGAAACACCATATATTTT.

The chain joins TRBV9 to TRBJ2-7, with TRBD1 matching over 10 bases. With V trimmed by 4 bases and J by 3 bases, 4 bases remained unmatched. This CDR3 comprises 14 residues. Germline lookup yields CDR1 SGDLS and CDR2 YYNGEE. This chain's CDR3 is CASSKTGGYYEQYF. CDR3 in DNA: TGTGCCAGCAGCAAGACAGGGGGCTACTACGAGCAGTACTTC.

The CDR3 bases are TGTGCCAGCAGCCAACCGAACTTTTGGGGACAGGGGGCTAACTATGGCTACACCTTC. Translation: CASSQPNFWGQGANYGYTF. This rearrangement joins TRBV3-1 (or the pseudogene TRBV3-2) to TRBJ1-2, with TRBD1 matching over 11 bases. This CDR3 is built from 19 residues. Germline V CDR1 and CDR2: LGHDT, YNNKEL (reference sequence). V trimming: 2 bases; J trimming: 0 bases; junction bases outside the gene matches: 11.

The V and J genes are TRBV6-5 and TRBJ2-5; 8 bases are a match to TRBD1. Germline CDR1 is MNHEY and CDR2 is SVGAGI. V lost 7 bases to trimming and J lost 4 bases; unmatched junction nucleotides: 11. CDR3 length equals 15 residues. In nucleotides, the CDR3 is TGTGCCAGCACTCAGGGGGCTATATTAGGAGAGACCCAGTACTTC. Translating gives CASTQGAILGETQYF.